The next 31 T cell receptor beta chains were all read from a single sample in a study of T cell responses to AZD1222 COVID-19 vaccine. Clones were read by immunoSEQ multiplex PCR, and TCRdb kept only the in-frame ones, dropping some. The table has 150,000 to 200,000 clones, approximately 92% seen once. The sample here was peripheral blood, taken on day 0 of AZD1222 vaccination. The receptors were gathered from an adult in good health.

The chain couples TRBV6-2 or TRBV6-3 to TRBJ2-7; D ambiguous. The CDR3 is 12 residues long. Trimming pared 6 bases from V and 4 bases from J, leaving 10 bases between. In germline, CDR1 is MNHEY, CDR2 SVGEGT. CDR3 nucleotides: TGTGCCAGCAGCCAACAATATTACGAGCAGTACTTC. As protein: CASSQQYYEQYF.

The chain couples TRBV20-1 to TRBJ1-2; no reliable D call. The V end was cut by 3 bases, the J end by 0 bases, with 8 bases between. CDR1 DFQATT and CDR2 SNEGSKA come from the germline V gene (reference sequence). CDR3 length: 13 residues. CDR3 in amino acids: CSASHPTNYGYTF. The CDR3 DNA reads TGCAGTGCTAGTCACCCTACTAACTATGGCTACACCTTC.

This clone has only one observation. The genes are TRBV5-1 and TRBJ2-4; D is possibly TRBD2 (5 bases). Germline CDR1 is SGHRS and CDR2 is YFSETQ. CDR3 length: 13 residues. V lost 4 bases and J lost 0, with 5 bases in between. The CDR3 DNA follows: TGCGCCAGCAGCGGGAGAGCCAAAAACATTCAGTACTTC. It specifies CASSGRAKNIQYF.

J is TRBJ1-1 and V is TRBV18; 8 nucleotides align to TRBD1. This CDR3 is 15 amino acids long. Per germline, CDR1 KGHSH and CDR2 LQKENI. The trim removed 4 bases at V and 1 base at J, leaving 5 bases unmatched. The CDR3 spells CASSLSDRANTEAFF. The CDR3 nucleotides read TGTGCCAGCTCACTCTCGGACAGGGCGAACACTGAAGCTTTCTTT.

The CDR3 nucleotides are TGTGCCAGCAGTAGACAGGGGGAGACCTATGGCTACACCTTC. It encodes CASSRQGETYGYTF. The chain employs TRBV28 and TRBJ1-2; 9 nucleotides line up with TRBD1. This CDR3 has 14 residues. After removal of 5 bases from V and 4 bases from J, the junction contained 5 bases not matched to a gene. CDR1 is MDHEN and CDR2 is SYDVKM in the germline V gene.

In regard to this clone: The sample carries other DNA sequences with the same CDR3. The chain employs TRBV2 and TRBJ2-2; maybe TRBD1 (5 bases). There are 12 residues in the CDR3. Trimming took 6 bases from V and 3 from J, leaving 5 bases between them. Germline CDR1 is SNHLY and CDR2 is FYNNEI. In DNA form, the CDR3 reads TGTGCCAGCAGACAGGACACCGGGGAGCTGTTTTTT. Protein product: CASRQDTGELFF.

The rearrangement joins TRBV19 to TRBJ1-1; D not certain. The CDR3 has 15 amino acids. Germline V gives CDR1 LNHDA, CDR2 SQIVND (reference sequence). The germline V and J ends were trimmed by 7 bases and 0 bases, with 15 bases remaining between them. CDR3 region: CASKRGDLMNTEAFF. CDR3 sequence (DNA): TGTGCCAGTAAACGGGGAGACCTCATGAACACTGAAGCTTTCTTT. The full variable domain, completed using reference TRBV19 and TRBJ1-1, is DGGITQSPKYLFRKEGQNVTLSCEQNLNHDAMYWYRQDPGQGLRLIYYSQIVNDFQKGDIAEGYSVSREKKESFPLTVTSAQKNPTAFYLCASKRGDLMNTEAFFGQGTRLTVV.

The rearrangement uses TRBV19 and TRBJ1-6; weak D call: TRBD1 (6 bases). The V and J ends lost 4 bases and 7 bases respectively, with 14 bases between them. CDR3 length: 15 residues. The germline gives CDR1 LNHDA, CDR2 SQIVND (reference sequence). CDR3: CASSRGHPENSPLHF. The DNA of the CDR3 is TGTGCCAGTAGTAGGGGACACCCAGAGAATTCACCCCTCCACTTT.

This clone was observed once. The chain recombines TRBV7-9 with TRBJ1-2, with D tentatively TRBD1 (6 bases). The CDR3 is 15 amino acids. V was clipped by 2 bases and J by 3 bases, with 13 bases between them. Germline V gene data show CDR1 as SEHNR and CDR2 as FQNEAQ (reference sequence). As DNA, the CDR3 is TGTGCCAGCAGCTTACCCTCAGCAGGGGACTATGGCTACACCTTC. Its protein product is CASSLPSAGDYGYTF.

This clone was seen a single time. The chain has TRBV9 and TRBJ1-1; D call uncertain. Germline V gives CDR1 SGDLS, CDR2 YYNGEE. The CDR3 has 13 amino acids. Trimming took off 0 bases at V and 1 base at J, with 4 bases between the two ends. The CDR3 sequence is CASSVAGNTEAFF. The CDR3 DNA sequence: TGTGCCAGCAGCGTAGCAGGGAACACTGAAGCTTTCTTT.

The genes are TRBV24-1 and TRBJ1-2; 9 positions match TRBD1. This CDR3 region has 15 residues. Per the germline V gene, CDR1 is KGHDR and CDR2 is SFDVKD. Trimming at V came to 4 bases and at J to 0 bases, leaving 2 bases not matched to a gene. The CDR3 bases are TGTGCCACCAGTGAGACAGGGGGAGCTAACTATGGCTACACCTTC. Residues: CATSETGGANYGYTF.

The V call is TRBV6-5, the J call TRBJ1-2; TRBD1 might be the D (5 bases). V lost 5 bases and J 4 bases, leaving 14 bases between the germline ends. The CDR3 length is 14 residues. Per germline, CDR1 MNHEY and CDR2 SVGAGI. As DNA, the CDR3 is TGTGCCAGCAGTCGGGCAGGGCCTATCTATGGCTACACCTTC. Translation gives CASSRAGPIYGYTF.

The CDR3 bases are TGTGCCAGCAGCCGACTAGGTGGGCCCTACGAGCAGTACTTC. It encodes CASSRLGGPYEQYF. The V call is TRBV7-9, the J call TRBJ2-7; D is possibly TRBD2 (6 bases). Germline V gives CDR1 SEHNR, CDR2 FQNEAQ (reference sequence). The V end lost 5 bases, the J end lost 2 bases, and 13 bases lay between the germline ends. The CDR3 has 14 amino acids. Full variable domain (missing parts from reference TRBV7-9 and TRBJ2-7): DTGVSQNPRHKITKRGQNVTFRCDPISEHNRLYWYRQTLGQGPEFLTYFQNEAQLEKSRLLSDRFSAERPKGSFSTLEIQRTEQGDSAMYLCASSRLGGPYEQYFGPGTRLTVT.

The chain recombines TRBV4-2 with TRBJ1-5; no clear D gene. CDR1 LGHNA and CDR2 YNFKEQ come from the germline V gene. V was cut by 4 bases and J by 1 base, with 11 bases left in between. The CDR3 sequence is 15 residues long. In DNA form, the CDR3 reads TGTGCCAGCAGCCCCTTCTATAGAAGCAATCAGCCCCAGCATTTT. It yields the protein CASSPFYRSNQPQHF.

V and J are TRBV11-2 and TRBJ2-3, with D possibly being TRBD1 (7 bases). V lost 4 bases and J 2 bases, leaving 13 bases between the germline ends. Germline V lookup: CDR1 SGHAT, CDR2 FQNNGV. This CDR3 contains 15 residues. For the CDR3, the DNA is TGTGCCAGCAGCTGGCGGGGACAGTTCACAGATACGCAGTATTTT. This translates into CASSWRGQFTDTQYF.

This clone turned up a few times. This CDR3 is CASSSTEIYGYTF. In DNA form, the CDR3 reads TGTGCCAGCAGTTCGACAGAGATCTATGGCTACACCTTC. The J gene is TRBJ1-2, the V gene TRBV6-2 or TRBV6-3; TRBD1 might be the D (5 bases). The CDR3 loop spans 13 amino acids. The V gene's germline CDR1 is MNHEY and CDR2 SVGEGT. The V end was cut by 4 bases, the J end by 4 bases, with 10 bases between.

The V call is TRBV25-1, the J call TRBJ1-1; 7 nucleotides agree with TRBD1. Losses at the gene ends were 1 base for V and 5 bases for J; bases not matched to a gene: 7. Looked up from germline, CDR1 is MGHDK and CDR2 is SYGVNS. This CDR3 spans 15 amino acids. The CDR3 protein is CASSEWDSRGTEAFF. CDR3 DNA sequence: TGTGCCAGCAGTGAATGGGACAGCCGGGGGACTGAAGCTTTCTTT.

This sequence joins TRBV30 and TRBJ1-2; D is uncertain. Trimming cost V 0 bases and J 3 bases, with 14 bases left between them. Germline CDR1 is GTSNPN and CDR2 is SVGIG (reference sequence). The CDR3 length is 15 residues. Written as DNA, the CDR3 is TGTGCCTGGAGTGTGATGTCTATCACACACTATGGCTACACCTTC. This encodes CAWSVMSITHYGYTF.

The chain recombines TRBV29-1 with TRBJ1-1; D is undetermined. The CDR3 has 13 amino acids. The V and J ends lost 4 bases and 2 bases respectively, with 11 bases between them. Germline V gives CDR1 SQVTM, CDR2 ANQGSEA. CDR3 sequence: CSVAPLINTEAFF. The CDR3 coding sequence is TGCAGCGTTGCCCCTCTTATAAACACTGAAGCTTTCTTT.

The V and J genes are TRBV21-1 and TRBJ2-5; the table's D call, TRBD2, has no DNA check behind it. TRBV21-1 is tagged as a pseudogene. The CDR3 is 19 amino acids. CDR3 DNA sequence: TGTGCCAGCAGCAAAGGAAGGACTAGCGGGAGGGCCCTCACGGAGACCCAGTACTTC. Its protein is CASSKGRTSGRALTETQYF.

CDR3 sequence: CATSDSPGRRGLDANTGELFF. As DNA, the CDR3 is TGTGCCACCAGTGATTCCCCGGGACGCAGGGGACTAGACGCGAACACCGGGGAGCTGTTTTTT. V and J are TRBV24-1 and TRBJ2-2; 8 bases fit TRBD2. This CDR3 is 21 amino acids long. Trimming cost V 2 bases and J 0 bases; bases outside gene matches: 16. Per the germline V gene, CDR1 is KGHDR and CDR2 is SFDVKD.

This chain joins TRBV6-6 and TRBJ2-7; D possibly uses TRBD1 or TRBD2 (5 bases each). Germline CDR1 reads MNHNY; CDR2 reads SVGAGI (reference sequence). The CDR3 spans 13 residues. V gave up 8 bases and J gave up 3 bases, with 14 bases separating them. The CDR3 loop reads CASVRGDGYEQYF. The DNA of the CDR3 is TGTGCCAGCGTAAGGGGAGACGGCTACGAGCAGTACTTC.

The rearrangement joins TRBV19 to TRBJ1-6, with TRBD1 as a possible D gene (5 bases). V was clipped by 5 bases and J by 10 bases, with 12 bases between them. Germline CDR1 LNHDA, CDR2 SQIVND (reference sequence). This CDR3 is 13 amino acids long. The CDR3 DNA reads TGTGCCAGTAGTGCCGGGGCCGGATCACCCCTCCACTTT. Translation gives CASSAGAGSPLHF.

The chain employs TRBV5-8 and TRBJ2-1; 9 nucleotides line up with TRBD2. This CDR3 region has 15 residues. Germline-derived CDR1 and CDR2 are SGHTS and YDEGEE. Germline trimming cut 4 bases from V and 5 bases from J; bases unmatched to any gene: 7. In DNA form, the CDR3 reads TGTGCCAGCAGCCTATTAGCGGGAGCTCACAATGAGCAGTTCTTC. Its translation is CASSLLAGAHNEQFF.

This clone was seen only a few times. CDR3 region: CASSEEVAGGAYEQYF. The DNA for the CDR3 is TGTGCCAGCAGTGAAGAGGTAGCGGGAGGAGCCTACGAGCAGTACTTC. This chain uses TRBV6-1 with TRBJ2-7; 10 positions agree with TRBD2. Germline V gene lookup returns CDR1 MNHNS and CDR2 SASEGT. The CDR3 is 16 amino acids. V lost 1 base and J lost 2; bases outside the gene matches: 5.

V usage is TRBV7-3 and J usage is TRBJ1-2, with TRBD1 matching over 9 bases. J was trimmed by 7 bases and V by 5 bases; bases with no gene match: 8. This CDR3 has 14 residues. Per the germline V gene, CDR1 is SGHTA and CDR2 is FQGTGA. The DNA of the CDR3 is TGTGCCAGCAGCCTAAAGGGACAGGGCGGTGGCTACACCTTC. Translating it yields CASSLKGQGGGYTF.

The chain recombines TRBV19 with TRBJ1-5; possible D gene TRBD1, 5 bases. V shed 4 bases and J shed 2 bases, with 12 bases lying between them. CDR1 LNHDA and CDR2 SQIVND come from the germline V gene (reference sequence). CDR3 length equals 15 residues. CDR3 sequence (DNA): TGTGCCAGTAGTAAACCCGGGGCAGGCAATCAGCCCCAGCATTTT. Its translation is CASSKPGAGNQPQHF.

J is TRBJ2-1 and V is TRBV19; TRBD1 or TRBD2 may be the D gene (5 bases each). Trimming removed 3 bases at V and 6 bases at J, with 9 bases between. The CDR3 length is 13 residues. The germline V gene has CDR1 LNHDA and CDR2 SQIVND (reference sequence). Here the CDR3 DNA reads TGTGCCAGTAGTATTGGGACCATCAATGAGCAGTTCTTC. It codes for CASSIGTINEQFF.

V is TRBV4-3 and J is TRBJ2-5, with 11 bases fitting TRBD2. Germline loops: CDR1 LGHNA, CDR2 YSLEER. Trimming at V came to 3 bases and at J to 5 bases, leaving 8 bases not matched to a gene. The CDR3 spans 16 residues. As DNA, the CDR3 is TGCGCCAGCAGCCAGGTAGCGGGGGGGCCAATGGAGACCCAGTACTTC. The encoded protein is CASSQVAGGPMETQYF.

The gene calls are TRBV6-6 and TRBJ1-6; D might be TRBD1 (6 bases). This CDR3 contains 13 residues. Germline CDR1 and CDR2: MNHNY and SVGAGI (reference sequence). V was clipped by 5 bases and J by 7 bases, with 9 bases between them. The CDR3 sequence: CASSITGNSPLHF. CDR3 DNA: TGTGCCAGCAGTATAACAGGGAATTCACCCCTCCACTTT.

The chain combines TRBV3-1 (or the pseudogene TRBV3-2) with TRBJ2-7, with D tentatively TRBD1 or TRBD2 (5 bases each). Between the trimmed V and J ends, which lost 1 base and 4 bases, there was a span of 11 bases. CDR3 length equals 14 residues. The V gene's germline CDR1 is LGHDT and CDR2 YNNKEL (reference sequence). The CDR3 protein is CASSQGGRIYEQYV. In DNA form, the CDR3 reads TGTGCCAGCAGCCAAGGGGGACGGATATACGAGCAGTACGTC.